The 2 T cell receptor beta chains below were found in one sample sequenced in a study of cytomegalovirus exposure and HLA in healthy donors. The PCR employed 60 Vbeta primers together with 13 Jbeta primers. Assay used: immunoSEQ multiplex PCR; TCRdb lists only in-frame clones, some missing. The sample holds about 99,000 clones; 70% to 80% are singletons and the top ten take under 4%. The sample comprised PBMCs. The receptors shown here come from a male donor in good health and CMV-seropositive.

The chain links TRBV5-6 to TRBJ2-2; 12 bases match TRBD2. CDR1 and CDR2 from the germline V gene are SGHDT and YYEEEE. V gave up 3 bases and J gave up 3 bases; unmatched junction bases: 3. The CDR3 spans 16 residues. CDR3: CASSWGTSGYTGELFF. CDR3 sequence (DNA): TGTGCCAGCAGCTGGGGGACTAGCGGGTACACCGGGGAGCTGTTTTTT.

This clone was recorded only once. CDR3 DNA sequence: TGTGCCAGCAGTTTAACTAGTGGCGAGCAGTACTTC. This translates into CASSLTSGEQYF. The chain joins TRBV28 to TRBJ2-7; tentatively, D is TRBD2 (5 bases). The V end lost 2 bases, the J end lost 6 bases, and 8 bases lay between the germline ends. Per the germline V gene, CDR1 is MDHEN and CDR2 is SYDVKM. The CDR3 extends over 12 amino acids.